The sequence of this T cell receptor beta chain was determined in a study of graft-versus-host responses after intestinal transplantation. Looking at the study overall: Anti-thymocyte globulin was used for induction in all recipients, who then took tacrolimus and steroids for about three years.

Using immunoSEQ multiplex PCR, the repertoire was profiled, and TCRdb retains in-frame clones only, with some absent. This sample carries approximately 110,000 clones, 85% to 95% of them seen once, and the ten largest clones take 0.2% to 0.25%. With respect to this clone: Its antigen remains unknown.

This material consisted of unstimulated CD4+ T cells sorted from spleen or lymph node cells, taken before transplant. The receptor comes from a human donor who was the organ donor for an intestinal transplant.

CDR3 residues: CASSQPRLPSSGANVLTF. Written as DNA, the CDR3 is TGCGCCAGCAGTCAACCGCGACTGCCAAGCTCTGGGGCCAACGTCCTGACTTTC. The genes are TRBV23-1 and TRBJ2-6, with D uncertain. TRBV23-1 is an open reading frame whose function is uncertain. This CDR3 region has 18 residues. The V end was cut by 2 bases, the J end by 0 bases, with 14 bases between.